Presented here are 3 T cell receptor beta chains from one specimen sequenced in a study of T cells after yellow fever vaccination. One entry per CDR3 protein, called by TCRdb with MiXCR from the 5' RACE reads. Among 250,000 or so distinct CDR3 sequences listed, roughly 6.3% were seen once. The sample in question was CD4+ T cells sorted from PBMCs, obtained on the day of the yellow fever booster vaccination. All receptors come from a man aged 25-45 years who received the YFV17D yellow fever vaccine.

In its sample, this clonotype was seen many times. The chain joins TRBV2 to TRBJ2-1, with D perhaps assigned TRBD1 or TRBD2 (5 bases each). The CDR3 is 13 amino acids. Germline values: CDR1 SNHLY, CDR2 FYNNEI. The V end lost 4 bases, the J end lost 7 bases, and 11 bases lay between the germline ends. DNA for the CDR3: TGTGCCAGCAGTGGGCAGGGCGGGAATGAGCAGTTCTTC. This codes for CASSGQGGNEQFF. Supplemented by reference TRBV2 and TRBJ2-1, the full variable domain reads EPEVTQTPSHQVTQMGQEVILRCVPISNHLYFYWYRQILGQKVEFLVSFYNNEISEKSEIFDDQFSVERPDGSNFTLKIRSTKLEDSAMYFCASSGQGGNEQFFGPGTRLTVL.

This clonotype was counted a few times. The CDR3 DNA reads TGCAGTGCTAGGCCGGCGAAGGCGGCGGGGACCCAGTACTTC. Encoded protein: CSARPAKAAGTQYF. The chain employs TRBV20-1 and TRBJ2-5, with D possibly being TRBD2 (5 bases). This CDR3 contains 14 residues. The V gene lost 3 bases and the J gene lost 7 bases, with 18 bases spanning the gap. Germline CDR1 reads DFQATT; CDR2 reads SNEGSKA (reference sequence).

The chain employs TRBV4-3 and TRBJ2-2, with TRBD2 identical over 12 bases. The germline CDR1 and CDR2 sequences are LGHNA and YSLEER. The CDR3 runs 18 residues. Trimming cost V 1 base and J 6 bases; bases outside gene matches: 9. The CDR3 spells CASSQGLAGAVVAGELFF. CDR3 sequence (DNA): TGCGCCAGCAGCCAAGGACTAGCGGGAGCGGTTGTCGCCGGGGAGCTGTTTTTT.